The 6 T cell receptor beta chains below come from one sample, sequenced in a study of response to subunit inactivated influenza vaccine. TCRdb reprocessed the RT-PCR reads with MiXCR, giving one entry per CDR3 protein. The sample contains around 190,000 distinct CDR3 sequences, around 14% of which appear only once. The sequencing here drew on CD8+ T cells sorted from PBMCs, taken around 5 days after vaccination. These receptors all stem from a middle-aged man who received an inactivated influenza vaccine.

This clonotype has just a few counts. CDR3 protein: CASSLPRYNEQFF. CDR3 DNA sequence: TGCGCCAGCAGCTTACCCAGATACAATGAGCAGTTCTTC. The gene calls are TRBV5-1 and TRBJ2-1, with D unclear. V was trimmed by 2 bases and J by 4 bases, leaving 7 bases between them. Germline-derived CDR1 and CDR2 are SGHRS and YFSETQ. This CDR3 spans 13 amino acids.

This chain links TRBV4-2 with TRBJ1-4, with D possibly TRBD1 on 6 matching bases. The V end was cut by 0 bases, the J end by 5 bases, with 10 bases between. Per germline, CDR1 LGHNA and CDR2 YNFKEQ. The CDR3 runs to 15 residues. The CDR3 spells CASSQDGDNNEKLFF. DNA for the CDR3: TGTGCCAGCAGCCAAGACGGGGACAACAATGAAAAACTGTTTTTT.

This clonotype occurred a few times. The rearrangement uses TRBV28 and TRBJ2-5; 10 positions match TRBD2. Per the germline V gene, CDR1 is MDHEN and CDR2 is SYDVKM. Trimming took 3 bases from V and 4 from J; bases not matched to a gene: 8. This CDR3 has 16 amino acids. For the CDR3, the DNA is TGTGCCAGCAGTTTGGAAGCGGGAGGGCCCTCAGAGACCCAGTACTTC. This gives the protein CASSLEAGGPSETQYF.

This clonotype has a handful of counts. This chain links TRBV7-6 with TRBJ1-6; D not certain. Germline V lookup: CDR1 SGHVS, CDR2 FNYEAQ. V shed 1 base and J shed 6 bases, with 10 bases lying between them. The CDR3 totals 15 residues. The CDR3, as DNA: TGTGCCAGCAGCTTAGATGGGGAAATTAATTCACCCCTCCACTTT. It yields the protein CASSLDGEINSPLHF.

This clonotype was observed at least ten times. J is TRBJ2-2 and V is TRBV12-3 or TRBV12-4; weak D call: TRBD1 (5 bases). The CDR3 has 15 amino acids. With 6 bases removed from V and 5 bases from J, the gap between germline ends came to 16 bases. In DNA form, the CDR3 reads TGTGCCAGCAGCTCGACAGAGAAAAATACCGGGGAGCTGTTTTTT. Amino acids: CASSSTEKNTGELFF.

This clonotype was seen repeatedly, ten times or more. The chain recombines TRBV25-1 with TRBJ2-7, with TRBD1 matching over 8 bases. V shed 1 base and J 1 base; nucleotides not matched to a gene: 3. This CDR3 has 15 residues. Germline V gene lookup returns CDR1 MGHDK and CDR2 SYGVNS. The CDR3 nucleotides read TGTGCCAGCAGTGAATTCAGGGGGCTGTCCTACGAGCAGTACTTC. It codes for CASSEFRGLSYEQYF.